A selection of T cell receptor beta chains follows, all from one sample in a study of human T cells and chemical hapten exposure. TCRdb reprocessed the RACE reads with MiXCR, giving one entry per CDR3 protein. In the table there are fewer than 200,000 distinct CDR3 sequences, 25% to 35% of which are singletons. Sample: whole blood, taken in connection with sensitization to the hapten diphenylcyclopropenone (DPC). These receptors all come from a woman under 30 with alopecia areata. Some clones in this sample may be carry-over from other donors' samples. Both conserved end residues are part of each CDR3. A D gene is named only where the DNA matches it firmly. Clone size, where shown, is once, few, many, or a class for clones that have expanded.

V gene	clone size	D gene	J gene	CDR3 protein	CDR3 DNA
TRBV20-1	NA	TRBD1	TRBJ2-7	CSATDRGLYEQYF	TGCAGTGCAACGGACAGGGGACTTTACGAGCAGTACTTC
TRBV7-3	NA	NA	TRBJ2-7	CASSLGPQGYEQYF	TGTGCCAGCAGCTTAGGACCTCAGGGGTACGAGCAGTACTTC
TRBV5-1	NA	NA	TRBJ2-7	CASSDTALGPYEQYF	TGCGCCAGCAGCGACACAGCCTTAGGACCCTACGAGCAGTACTTC
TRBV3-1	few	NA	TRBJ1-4	CASSHAGEKLFF	TGTGCCAGCAGCCATGCCGGGGAAAAACTGTTTTTT
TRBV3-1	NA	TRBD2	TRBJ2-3	CASSQVTSAGTDTQYF	TGTGCCAGCAGCCAAGTGACTAGCGCGGGCACAGATACGCAGTATTTT
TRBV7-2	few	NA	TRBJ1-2	CASSLREDGYTF	TGTGCCAGCAGCTTAAGGGAGGACGGCTACACCTTC
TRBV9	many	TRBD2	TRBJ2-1	CASSVDVTSGSKQFF	TGTGCCAGCAGCGTAGATGTGACTAGCGGGAGCAAGCAGTTCTTC
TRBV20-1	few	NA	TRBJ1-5	CSATGNSNQPQHF	TGCAGTGCTACAGGGAATAGCAATCAGCCCCAGCATTTT
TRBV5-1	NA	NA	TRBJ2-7	CASSLVSATYEQYF	TGCGCCAGCAGCTTGGTTTCAGCCACCTACGAGCAGTACTTC
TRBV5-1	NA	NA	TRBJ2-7	CASSLVRGVGYEQYF	TGCGCCAGCAGCTTGGTGAGGGGGGTCGGCTACGAGCAGTACTTC
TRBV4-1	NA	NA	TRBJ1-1	CASSQEGRVYTEAFF	TGCGCCAGCAGCCAAGAAGGCAGGGTATACACTGAAGCTTTCTTT
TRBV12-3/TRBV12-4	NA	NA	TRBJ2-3	CASSGIGGTDTQYF	TGTGCCAGCAGCGGTATCGGGGGCACAGATACGCAGTATTTT
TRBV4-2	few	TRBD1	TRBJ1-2	CASSRYFAGQNYGYTF	TGTGCCAGCAGCCGCTATTTCGCGGGACAGAACTATGGCTACACCTTC
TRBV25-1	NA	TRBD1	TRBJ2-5	CASGRDRQETQYF	TGTGCCAGCGGCCGGGACAGACAAGAGACCCAGTACTTC
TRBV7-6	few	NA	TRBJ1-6	CASSSRSDYNSPLHF	TGTGCCAGCAGCTCCCGTTCGGATTATAATTCACCCCTCCACTTT
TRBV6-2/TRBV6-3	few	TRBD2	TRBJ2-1	CASIGLAGGLHNEQFF	TGTGCCAGCATTGGACTAGCGGGGGGGCTTCACAATGAGCAGTTCTTC
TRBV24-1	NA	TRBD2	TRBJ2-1	CATSDRGTSGRGYEQFF	TGTGCCACCAGTGACCGCGGGACTAGCGGGAGAGGCTATGAGCAGTTCTTC
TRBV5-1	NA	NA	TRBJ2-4	CASSVGHGGNGIQYF	TGCGCCAGCAGCGTGGGACATGGTGGTAATGGCATTCAGTACTTC
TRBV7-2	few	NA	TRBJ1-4	CASSLRGEKLFF	TGTGCCAGCAGCTTACGGGGTGAAAAACTGTTTTTT
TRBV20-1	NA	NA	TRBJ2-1	CSANNYNEQFF	TGCAGTGCTAATAACTACAATGAGCAGTTCTTC
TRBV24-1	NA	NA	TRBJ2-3	CATSDWAGSTDTQYF	TGTGCCACCAGTGATTGGGCGGGGAGCACAGATACGCAGTATTTT
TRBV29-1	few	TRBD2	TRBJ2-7	CSVTSGGSYEQYF	TGCAGCGTTACTAGCGGAGGGTCCTACGAGCAGTACTTC